The sequence of this T cell receptor beta chain was determined in a study of graft-versus-host responses after intestinal transplantation. Study-wide context: The recipients all started with anti-thymocyte globulin induction and then took tacrolimus and steroids for around 3 years.

V was shortened by 5 bases and J by 4 bases, with 6 bases between the two germline ends. CDR3 length: 12 amino acids. Germline V CDR1 and CDR2: LNHDA, SQIVND (reference sequence). This clone has a single count. Clones were read by immunoSEQ multiplex PCR, and TCRdb kept only the in-frame ones, dropping some. The sample yields some 45,000 clones, roughly nine tenths seen once. This TCR came from a human patient who received an intestinal transplant, so some T cells may come from the graft donor. The sample was PBMCs, taken 524 days after transplant. V gene TRBV19 combines with J gene TRBJ1-5; D call uncertain. CDR3 region: CASSYLNQPQHF. The CDR3 nucleotides are TGTGCCAGTAGTTATCTGAATCAGCCCCAGCATTTT.